These T cell receptor beta chains were read from a single sample in a study of T cells in Graves' hyperthyroidism and ophthalmopathy. TCRdb itself ran the multiplex PCR reads through MiXCR, one entry per CDR3 protein. The sample holds roughly 700,000 distinct CDR3 sequences, 17% seen once. Material: blood. These receptors were collected from a man aged 45-65 years with Graves' hyperthyroidism. The CDR3 runs from the conserved cysteine through the conserved F or W. The D gene is left open where the match is weak. Size is omitted from some rows. Given values are once, few, many or a class for expanded clones.

clone_size j_call v_call d_call cdr3_nt cdr3_aa
many TRBJ2-3 TRBV11-2 . TGTGCCAGCAGCTTTAGAGAGACAGATACGCAGTATTTT CASSFRETDTQYF
. TRBJ1-2 TRBV7-9 . TGTGCCAGCAGCCTTTCCACAGGGTTTGGCTACACCTTC CASSLSTGFGYTF
. TRBJ2-4 TRBV7-9 . TGTGCCAGCAGCTTACTAACGGGGACCAAAAACATTCAGTACTTC CASSLLTGTKNIQYF
many TRBJ1-2 TRBV7-2 . TGTGCCAGCAGCTCCCCTGACACTCCTGGCTACACCTTC CASSSPDTPGYTF
many TRBJ2-7 TRBV28 . TGTGCCAGCAGTAACCCCGGGACGGCCTATAGCTCCTACGAGCAGTACTTC CASSNPGTAYSSYEQYF
many TRBJ2-2 TRBV5-1 . TGCGCCAGCAACCCGAACACCGGGGAGCTGTTTTTT CASNPNTGELFF
. TRBJ2-5 TRBV7-8 . TGTGCCAGCAGAACCGGGACGGCAGATTTGGCCCAGTACTTC CASRTGTADLAQYF
. TRBJ2-1 TRBV12-3/TRBV12-4 TRBD2 TGTGCCAGCACTGACGGACTAGCGGGAGGGCCCCCCAACTACAATGAGCAGTTCTTC CASTDGLAGGPPNYNEQFF
many TRBJ2-7 TRBV6-2/TRBV6-3 . TGTGCCAGCAGTTACTCGGGATTCGACAATGACGAGCAGTACTTC CASSYSGFDNDEQYF
. TRBJ2-7 TRBV6-2/TRBV6-3 TRBD1 TGTGCCAGCAGCTCAGGGGGCATAGACTACGAGCAGTACTTC CASSSGGIDYEQYF
many TRBJ1-2 TRBV28 . TGTGCCAGCATGGACAGCGCATATGGCTACACCTTC CASMDSAYGYTF
. TRBJ2-7 TRBV27 . TGTGCCAGCAGTATTGGACCAAGGGCCTACGAGCAGTACTTC CASSIGPRAYEQYF
. TRBJ2-3 TRBV6-2/TRBV6-3 . TGTGCCAGCAGTGCCGGGTCGGGCACAGATACGCAGTATTTT CASSAGSGTDTQYF
many TRBJ2-5 TRBV18 TRBD2 TGTGCCAGCTCATCCACTAGCGGGAGCTTAGAGACCCAGTACTTC CASSSTSGSLETQYF
many TRBJ2-1 TRBV7-3 TRBD2 TGTGCCAGCAGCCCTAGCGGGATACACTCCTACAATGAGCAGTTCTTC CASSPSGIHSYNEQFF
many TRBJ2-7 TRBV27 TRBD2 TGTGCCAGCAGCCTACTAGCGGGAGTGTCGTACGAGCAGTACTTC CASSLLAGVSYEQYF
few TRBJ2-3 TRBV9 TRBD2 TGTGCCAGCAGCGTAGCCGGGAGGGCAGATACGCAGTATTTT CASSVAGRADTQYF
few TRBJ2-2 TRBV28 TRBD1 TGTGCCAGCAGCCGAACAGGGGGCACGTTGAACACCGGGGAGCTGTTTTTT CASSRTGGTLNTGELFF
many TRBJ2-3 TRBV12-3/TRBV12-4 TRBD2 TGTGCCAGCAGTTTAGAGGGGGGACTAGCGGACACAGATACGCAGTATTTT CASSLEGGLADTDTQYF
. TRBJ2-1 TRBV20-1 . TGCAGTGCTTCCGGAAATCCCGAAATTAGCTCCTACAATGAGCAGTTCTTC CSASGNPEISSYNEQFF
many TRBJ2-1 TRBV7-2 TRBD1 TGTGCCAGCAGCGGGCGGACAGGGGAGCACAATGAGCAGTTCTTC CASSGRTGEHNEQFF
many TRBJ1-1 TRBV28 . TGTGCCAGCAGTTCAGGGACGAGGGGGACTGAAGCTTTCTTT CASSSGTRGTEAFF
few TRBJ1-3 TRBV30 . TGTGCCTGGAGTAGGGAATCTGGAAACACCATATATTTT CAWSRESGNTIYF
. TRBJ1-1 TRBV2 TRBD1 TGTGCCAGCAGTGGACAGGGGGGGATTCCGGACACTGAAGCTTTCTTT CASSGQGGIPDTEAFF
many TRBJ2-1 TRBV24-1 TRBD2 TGTGCCACCAGTATACGACTAGCGGGAGGGAGTTACAATGAGCAGTTCTTC CATSIRLAGGSYNEQFF
few TRBJ1-1 TRBV19 TRBD1 TGTGCCAGTAGGAAAACCGGGACAGGGGTTACTGAAGCTTTCTTT CASRKTGTGVTEAFF
few TRBJ2-2 TRBV30 TRBD2 TGTGCCTGGAGTCCCGGACTAGCGGGAGTTAACGGGGAGCTGTTTTTT CAWSPGLAGVNGELFF
many TRBJ1-4 TRBV11-2 TRBD1 TGTGCCAGCAGTTTCCAGGGGGCAACTAATGAAAAACTGTTTTTT CASSFQGATNEKLFF
many TRBJ2-1 TRBV24-1 . TGTGCCACCAGTGGGGGGTGGAATGAGCAGTTCTTC CATSGGWNEQFF
many TRBJ2-1 TRBV27 . TGTGCCAGCAGTCCCCGCCCTCGGGACAATGAGCAGTTCTTC CASSPRPRDNEQFF
many TRBJ2-7 TRBV20-1 TRBD2 TGCAGTGCTAGAGTTTCGGCGCTAGCGGGTGGGGAGCAGTACTTC CSARVSALAGGEQYF
. TRBJ2-1 TRBV20-1 TRBD2 TGCAGTGCTAGAGATCCGAGCGGGAGCTCCTACAATGAGCAGTTCTTC CSARDPSGSSYNEQFF
. TRBJ2-1 TRBV4-3 TRBD2 TGCGCCAGCAGCCACGCCGGGACTAGCGGGAGGGCCTATTTTGAGCAGTTCTTC CASSHAGTSGRAYFEQFF
many TRBJ1-2 TRBV28 . TGTGCCAGGCAGGGTCCCCATGGCTACACCTTC CARQGPHGYTF
few TRBJ2-1 TRBV20-1 TRBD2 TGCAGTGCTAGAACAACCGGGACTAGCGGAACTACTTACAATGAGCAGTTCTTC CSARTTGTSGTTYNEQFF
. TRBJ2-3 TRBV12-3/TRBV12-4 . TGTGCCAGCAGCCTGGCGGGGGCGAGAGCAGATACGCAGTATTTT CASSLAGARADTQYF
many TRBJ1-1 TRBV7-9 . TGTGCCAGCAGCTTAAAGGACATAAACACTGAAGCTTTCTTT CASSLKDINTEAFF
. TRBJ2-6 TRBV19 . TGTGCCAGTACAGGGTTCGGGGCCAACGTCCTGACTTTC CASTGFGANVLTF
. TRBJ1-1 TRBV4-3 . TGCGCCAGCAGCCTAGCCGGAAGCACTGAAGCTTTCTTT CASSLAGSTEAFF
. TRBJ2-7 TRBV28 TRBD1 TGTGCCAGCAGTTTACGGCAGGGGGCAAACTCCTACGAGCAGTACTTC CASSLRQGANSYEQYF